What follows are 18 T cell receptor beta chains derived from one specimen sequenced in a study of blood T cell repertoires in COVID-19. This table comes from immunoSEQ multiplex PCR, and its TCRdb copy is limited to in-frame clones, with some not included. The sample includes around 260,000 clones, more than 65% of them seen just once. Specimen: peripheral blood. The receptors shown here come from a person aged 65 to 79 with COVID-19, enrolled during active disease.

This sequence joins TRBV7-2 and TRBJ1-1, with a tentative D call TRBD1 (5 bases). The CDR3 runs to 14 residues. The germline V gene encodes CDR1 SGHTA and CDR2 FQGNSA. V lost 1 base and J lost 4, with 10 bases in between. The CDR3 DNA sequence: TGTGCCAGCAGCTTAGTTTGGGGCATCACTGAAGCTTTCTTT. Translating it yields CASSLVWGITEAFF.

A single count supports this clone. The CDR3 nucleotides are TGTGCCAGCAGCAAAACAGGGATAACTAACTATGGCTACACCTTC. The encoded protein is CASSKTGITNYGYTF. The chain links TRBV2 to TRBJ1-2, with D perhaps matching TRBD1 (6 bases). Trimming stripped 6 bases from V and 0 bases from J, with 14 bases between. In germline, CDR1 is SNHLY, CDR2 FYNNEI. The CDR3 has 15 residues.

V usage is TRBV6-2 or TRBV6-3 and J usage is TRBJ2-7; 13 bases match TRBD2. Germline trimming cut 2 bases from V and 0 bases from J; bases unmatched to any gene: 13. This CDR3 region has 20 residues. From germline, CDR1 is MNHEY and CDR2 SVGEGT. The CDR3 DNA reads TGTGCCAGCAGTTACCCGCCAGTGACTAGCGGGGGGTACCGCTCCTACGAGCAGTACTTC. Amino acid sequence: CASSYPPVTSGGYRSYEQYF.

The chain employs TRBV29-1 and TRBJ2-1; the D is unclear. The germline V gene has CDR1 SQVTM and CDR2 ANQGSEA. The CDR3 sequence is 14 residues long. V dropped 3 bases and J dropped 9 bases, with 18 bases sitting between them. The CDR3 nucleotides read TGCAGCGTTGATAGGCTAGTGGTCCCCAGTGAGCAGTTCTTC. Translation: CSVDRLVVPSEQFF.

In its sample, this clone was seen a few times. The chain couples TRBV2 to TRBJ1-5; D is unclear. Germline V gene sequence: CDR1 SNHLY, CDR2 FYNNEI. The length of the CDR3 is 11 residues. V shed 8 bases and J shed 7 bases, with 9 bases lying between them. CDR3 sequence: CASGLVQPQHF. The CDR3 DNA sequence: TGTGCCAGCGGGCTGGTCCAGCCCCAGCATTTT.

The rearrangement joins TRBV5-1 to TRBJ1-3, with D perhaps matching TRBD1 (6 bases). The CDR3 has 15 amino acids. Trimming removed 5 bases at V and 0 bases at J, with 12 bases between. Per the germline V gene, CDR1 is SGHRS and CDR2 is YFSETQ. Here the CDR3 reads CASREPGASGNTIYF. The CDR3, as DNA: TGCGCCAGCAGAGAGCCAGGGGCCTCTGGAAACACCATATATTTT.

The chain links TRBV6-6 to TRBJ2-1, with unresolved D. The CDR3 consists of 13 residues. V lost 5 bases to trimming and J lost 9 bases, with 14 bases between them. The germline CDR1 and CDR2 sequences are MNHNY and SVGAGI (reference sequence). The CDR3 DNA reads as TGTGCCAGCAGTCTTCCCCCCGCGAGTGAGCAGTTCTTC. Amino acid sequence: CASSLPPASEQFF.

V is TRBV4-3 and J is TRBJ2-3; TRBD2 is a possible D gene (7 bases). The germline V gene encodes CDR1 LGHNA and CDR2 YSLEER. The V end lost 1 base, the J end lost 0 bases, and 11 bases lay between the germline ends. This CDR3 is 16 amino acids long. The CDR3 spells CASSQVGGASTDTQYF. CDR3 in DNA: TGCGCCAGCAGCCAAGTGGGGGGGGCGAGCACAGATACGCAGTATTTT.

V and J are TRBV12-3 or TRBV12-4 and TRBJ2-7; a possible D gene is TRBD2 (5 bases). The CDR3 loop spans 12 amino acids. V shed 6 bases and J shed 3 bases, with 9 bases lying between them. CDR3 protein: CASSPGIYEQYF. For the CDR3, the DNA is TGTGCCAGCAGCCCGGGGATCTACGAGCAGTACTTC.

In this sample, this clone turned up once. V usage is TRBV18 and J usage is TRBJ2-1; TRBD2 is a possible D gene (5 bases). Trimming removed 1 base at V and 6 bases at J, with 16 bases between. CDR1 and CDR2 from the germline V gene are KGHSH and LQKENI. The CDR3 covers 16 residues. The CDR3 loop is CASSPRGSPAGNEQFF. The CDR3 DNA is TGTGCCAGCTCACCACGAGGGTCTCCGGCGGGCAATGAGCAGTTCTTC.

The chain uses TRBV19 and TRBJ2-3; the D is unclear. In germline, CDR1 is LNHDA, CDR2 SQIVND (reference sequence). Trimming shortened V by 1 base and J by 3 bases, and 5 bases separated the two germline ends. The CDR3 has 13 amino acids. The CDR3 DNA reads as TGTGCCAGTAGTATAGCCGGTACAGATACGCAGTATTTT. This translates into CASSIAGTDTQYF.

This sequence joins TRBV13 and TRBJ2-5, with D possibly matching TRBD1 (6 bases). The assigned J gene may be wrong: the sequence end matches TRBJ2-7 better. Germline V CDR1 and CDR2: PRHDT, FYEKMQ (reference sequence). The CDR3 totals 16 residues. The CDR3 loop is CASSPSRGGRSYEQYF. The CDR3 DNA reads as TGTGCCAGCAGCCCGAGCCGTGGGGGCCGCTCCTACGAGCAGTACTTC.

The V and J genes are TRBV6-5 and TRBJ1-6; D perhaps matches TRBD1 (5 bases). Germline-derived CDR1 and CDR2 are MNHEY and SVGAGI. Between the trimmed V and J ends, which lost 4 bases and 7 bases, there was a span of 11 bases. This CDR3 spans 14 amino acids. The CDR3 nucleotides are TGTGCCAGCAGTTTAACAGGACACAATTCACCCCTCCACTTT. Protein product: CASSLTGHNSPLHF.

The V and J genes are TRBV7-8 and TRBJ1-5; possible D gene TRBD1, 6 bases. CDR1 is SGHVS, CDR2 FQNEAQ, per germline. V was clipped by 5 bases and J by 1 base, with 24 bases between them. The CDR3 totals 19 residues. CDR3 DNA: TGTGCCAGCAGCCTAGGAGTAGGTGCAGGGGTGGGGAGCAATCAGCCCCAGCATTTT. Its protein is CASSLGVGAGVGSNQPQHF.

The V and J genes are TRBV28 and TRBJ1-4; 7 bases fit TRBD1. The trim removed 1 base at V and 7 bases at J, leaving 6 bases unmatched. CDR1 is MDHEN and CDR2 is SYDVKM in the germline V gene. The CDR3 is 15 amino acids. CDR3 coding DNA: TGTGCCAGCAGTTTATCTTGGCAGGGGGTTGAAAAACTGTTTTTT. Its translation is CASSLSWQGVEKLFF.

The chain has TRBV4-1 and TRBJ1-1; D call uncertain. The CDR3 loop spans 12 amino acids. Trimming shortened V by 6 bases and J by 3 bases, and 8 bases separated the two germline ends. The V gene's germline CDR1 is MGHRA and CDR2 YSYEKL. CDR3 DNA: TGCGCCAGCAGTGAGGCATACACTGAAGCTTTCTTT. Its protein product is CASSEAYTEAFF.

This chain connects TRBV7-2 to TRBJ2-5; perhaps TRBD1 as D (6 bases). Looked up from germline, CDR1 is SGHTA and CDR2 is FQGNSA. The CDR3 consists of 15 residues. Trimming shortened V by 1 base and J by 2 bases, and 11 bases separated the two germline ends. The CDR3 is CASSLGWGQQETQYF. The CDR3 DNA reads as TGTGCCAGCAGCTTAGGTTGGGGGCAACAAGAGACCCAGTACTTC.

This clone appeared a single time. Written as DNA, the CDR3 is TGCGCCAGCAGCTATAATACCGGGTCCGAAGCTTTCTTT. It specifies CASSYNTGSEAFF. The gene calls are TRBV5-1 and TRBJ1-1; no definite D call. Germline V lookup: CDR1 SGHRS, CDR2 YFSETQ. V lost 3 bases and J 8 bases, leaving 14 bases between the germline ends. The CDR3 is made up of 13 amino acids.